The rows below give T cell receptor beta chains drawn from one sample of a study of Ad26.COV2.S vaccination and SARS-CoV-2 variants. Using immunoSEQ multiplex PCR, the repertoire was profiled, and TCRdb retains in-frame clones only, with some absent. The sample records under 550,000 clones, 70% to 90% being singletons. Sequenced here: peripheral blood, sampled in a trial of Ad26.COV2.S vaccine versus placebo. These receptors were taken from a person aged 18 to 59 who received the Ad26.COV2.S COVID-19 vaccine or a placebo. Both conserved end residues are part of each CDR3. A D gene is named only where the DNA matches it firmly. Clone size is stated in some rows and not others, as once, few, many or a class when expanded.

CDR3aa: CASSYSGGEQPQHF
CDR3nt: TGTGCCAGCAGTTACTCGGGGGGGGAGCAGCCCCAGCATTTT
j_gene: TRBJ1-5
abundance: -
d_gene: -
v_gene: TRBV6-5

CDR3aa: CASSFGRGPATEAFF
CDR3nt: TGTGCCAGCAGTTTTGGGAGGGGGCCCGCCACTGAAGCTTTCTTT
j_gene: TRBJ1-1
abundance: -
d_gene: TRBD1
v_gene: TRBV28

CDR3aa: CASSETGTGGWYGYTF
CDR3nt: TGTGCCAGCAGCGAGACCGGGACAGGGGGTTGGTATGGCTACACCTTC
j_gene: TRBJ1-2
abundance: -
d_gene: TRBD1
v_gene: TRBV5-6

CDR3aa: CASSQDLGTHSYTQYF
CDR3nt: TGTGCCAGCAGCCAAGATTTGGGGACCCACTCCTATACGCAGTATTTT
j_gene: TRBJ2-3
abundance: -
d_gene: -
v_gene: TRBV3-1/TRBV3-2

CDR3aa: CASSLDRNTEAFF
CDR3nt: TGTGCCAGCAGCTTAGACAGAAACACTGAAGCTTTCTTT
j_gene: TRBJ1-1
abundance: -
d_gene: -
v_gene: TRBV7-2

CDR3aa: CAISESNVGEDWGSETQYF
CDR3nt: TGTGCCATCAGTGAGTCCAATGTCGGGGAAGATTGGGGGTCTGAGACCCAGTACTTC
j_gene: TRBJ2-5
abundance: -
d_gene: -
v_gene: TRBV10-3

CDR3aa: CASSFWGIDEQYF
CDR3nt: TGTGCCAGCAGTTTCTGGGGAATCGACGAGCAGTACTTC
j_gene: TRBJ2-7
abundance: -
d_gene: -
v_gene: TRBV12-3/TRBV12-4

CDR3aa: CASSDYRGAPTDTQYF
CDR3nt: TGTGCCAGCAGTGATTACAGGGGGGCGCCCACAGATACGCAGTATTTT
j_gene: TRBJ2-3
abundance: once
d_gene: TRBD1
v_gene: TRBV2

CDR3aa: CASSIGIGTGRSYEQYF
CDR3nt: TGTGCCAGTAGTATAGGGATCGGAACAGGCCGCTCCTACGAGCAGTACTTC
j_gene: TRBJ2-7
abundance: -
d_gene: -
v_gene: TRBV19

CDR3aa: CASSQGGGGTSPTEAFF
CDR3nt: TGCGCCAGCAGCCAAGGTGGTGGGGGGACTAGCCCAACTGAAGCTTTCTTT
j_gene: TRBJ1-1
abundance: -
d_gene: -
v_gene: TRBV4-1

CDR3aa: CASSGDRDSVGELFF
CDR3nt: TGTGCCAGTAGCGGGGACAGGGATTCGGTCGGGGAGCTGTTTTTT
j_gene: TRBJ2-2
abundance: -
d_gene: -
v_gene: TRBV9

CDR3aa: CASSQGTGNTEAFF
CDR3nt: TGTGCCAGCAGCCAAGGGACGGGGAACACTGAAGCTTTCTTT
j_gene: TRBJ1-1
abundance: few
d_gene: -
v_gene: TRBV3-1/TRBV3-2

CDR3aa: CASSEGQGNFDEQYF
CDR3nt: TGTGCCAGCAGCGAGGGACAGGGTAATTTCGACGAGCAGTACTTC
j_gene: TRBJ2-7
abundance: -
d_gene: TRBD1
v_gene: TRBV2

CDR3aa: CASSHTRGRSKNIQYF
CDR3nt: TGTGCCAGCAGCCACACCCGAGGGCGGTCCAAAAACATTCAGTACTTC
j_gene: TRBJ2-4
abundance: -
d_gene: -
v_gene: TRBV7-9

CDR3aa: CASSLDPGAGSPPSGANVLTF
CDR3nt: TGTGCCAGCAGCTTAGATCCGGGCGCAGGGAGCCCACCATCTGGGGCCAACGTCCTGACTTTC
j_gene: TRBJ2-6
abundance: -
d_gene: -
v_gene: TRBV11-3

CDR3aa: CASSYQVSTPPDTQYF
CDR3nt: TGTGCCAGCAGTTACCAGGTCTCTACCCCCCCAGATACGCAGTATTTT
j_gene: TRBJ2-3
abundance: -
d_gene: -
v_gene: TRBV6-5

CDR3aa: CASSYQGYYEQYF
CDR3nt: TGTGCCAGCAGTTACCAAGGTTATTACGAGCAGTACTTC
j_gene: TRBJ2-7
abundance: -
d_gene: -
v_gene: TRBV6-6

CDR3aa: CASSLQPSSYEQYF
CDR3nt: TGTGCCAGCAGCTTACAACCCTCTTCCTACGAGCAGTACTTC
j_gene: TRBJ2-7
abundance: -
d_gene: -
v_gene: TRBV11-3

CDR3aa: CASSESVRTGGGYTF
CDR3nt: TGTGCCAGCAGTGAATCGGTCCGGACAGGGGGCGGCTACACCTTC
j_gene: TRBJ1-2
abundance: -
d_gene: TRBD1
v_gene: TRBV6-1

CDR3aa: CASSHKDRQLNSPLHF
CDR3nt: TGTGCCAGCAGCCATAAGGACAGGCAACTTAATTCACCCCTCCACTTT
j_gene: TRBJ1-6
abundance: -
d_gene: TRBD1
v_gene: TRBV3-1/TRBV3-2

CDR3aa: CASSMRVGGNEQFF
CDR3nt: TGTGCCAGTAGTATGCGGGTTGGGGGTAATGAGCAGTTCTTC
j_gene: TRBJ2-1
abundance: few
d_gene: -
v_gene: TRBV19

CDR3aa: CASSLLVDTGELFF
CDR3nt: TGTGCCAGCAGTTTATTGGTGGATACCGGGGAGCTGTTTTTT
j_gene: TRBJ2-2
abundance: -
d_gene: -
v_gene: TRBV28

CDR3aa: CASSLSGELFF
CDR3nt: TGCGCCAGCAGCTTGTCCGGGGAGCTGTTTTTT
j_gene: TRBJ2-2
abundance: -
d_gene: -
v_gene: TRBV5-1

CDR3aa: CASSLSDWNTEAFF
CDR3nt: TGTGCCAGCAGCTTATCGGACTGGAACACTGAAGCTTTCTTT
j_gene: TRBJ1-1
abundance: -
d_gene: -
v_gene: TRBV7-2

CDR3aa: CASLSANSPLHF
CDR3nt: TGTGCCAGCCTCTCAGCTAATTCACCCCTCCACTTT
j_gene: TRBJ1-6
abundance: -
d_gene: -
v_gene: TRBV28

CDR3aa: CASSHRDSAYEQYF
CDR3nt: TGTGCCAGCAGCCACCGGGACAGTGCCTACGAGCAGTACTTC
j_gene: TRBJ2-7
abundance: -
d_gene: TRBD1
v_gene: TRBV7-9

CDR3aa: CASSQGGTGHSGNTIYF
CDR3nt: TGCGCCAGCAGCCAAGGAGGGACAGGACACTCTGGAAACACCATATATTTT
j_gene: TRBJ1-3
abundance: once
d_gene: TRBD1
v_gene: TRBV4-1

CDR3aa: CSVEGVAIAYNEQFF
CDR3nt: TGCAGCGTTGAAGGGGTAGCGATAGCCTACAATGAGCAGTTCTTC
j_gene: TRBJ2-1
abundance: once
d_gene: -
v_gene: TRBV29-1

CDR3aa: CASSQSPTGSNTGELFF
CDR3nt: TGCGCCAGCAGCCAGTCTCCGACAGGCTCGAACACCGGGGAGCTGTTTTTT
j_gene: TRBJ2-2
abundance: -
d_gene: -
v_gene: TRBV4-1

CDR3aa: CASSLIEVRVGGGYTF
CDR3nt: TGTGCCAGCAGTTTAATCGAAGTACGTGTAGGGGGTGGCTACACCTTC
j_gene: TRBJ1-2
abundance: -
d_gene: -
v_gene: TRBV28

CDR3aa: CASSLGGLGTQYF
CDR3nt: TGTGCCAGCAGCTTGGGCGGCCTGGGTACGCAGTATTTT
j_gene: TRBJ2-3
abundance: -
d_gene: -
v_gene: TRBV5-5

CDR3aa: CAGTSGGARETQYF
CDR3nt: TGTGCCGGGACTAGCGGGGGGGCTCGGGAGACCCAGTACTTC
j_gene: TRBJ2-5
abundance: -
d_gene: -
v_gene: TRBV21-1

CDR3aa: CASSRQLNQPQHF
CDR3nt: TGTGCCAGCAGTCGACAGCTCAATCAGCCCCAGCATTTT
j_gene: TRBJ1-5
abundance: -
d_gene: -
v_gene: TRBV2

CDR3aa: CASSQVMIGTVSGYTF
CDR3nt: TGCGCCAGCAGCCAAGTGATGATCGGGACAGTTTCTGGCTACACCTTC
j_gene: TRBJ1-2
abundance: -
d_gene: TRBD1
v_gene: TRBV4-1

CDR3aa: CASSFTSVGTDTQYF
CDR3nt: TGTGCCAGCAGCTTTACTAGCGTAGGAACAGATACGCAGTATTTT
j_gene: TRBJ2-3
abundance: -
d_gene: TRBD2
v_gene: TRBV7-2

CDR3aa: CASSQDRGPYGYTF
CDR3nt: TGTGCCAGCAGCCAAGACAGGGGCCCCTATGGCTACACCTTC
j_gene: TRBJ1-2
abundance: -
d_gene: -
v_gene: TRBV4-2

CDR3aa: CASSFPDRYNQPQHF
CDR3nt: TGTGCCAGCAGTTTTCCAGACAGATACAATCAGCCCCAGCATTTT
j_gene: TRBJ1-5
abundance: -
d_gene: -
v_gene: TRBV28

CDR3aa: CAWKGESYEQYF
CDR3nt: TGTGCCTGGAAAGGGGAGTCCTACGAGCAGTACTTC
j_gene: TRBJ2-7
abundance: -
d_gene: -
v_gene: TRBV30

CDR3aa: CASSTGLAGSYEQYF
CDR3nt: TGCGCCAGCAGCACTGGACTAGCGGGATCCTACGAGCAGTACTTC
j_gene: TRBJ2-7
abundance: few
d_gene: TRBD2
v_gene: TRBV4-1

CDR3aa: CASNQGVGETQYF
CDR3nt: TGTGCCAGTAACCAGGGGGTAGGTGAGACCCAGTACTTC
j_gene: TRBJ2-5
abundance: -
d_gene: TRBD1
v_gene: TRBV19

CDR3aa: CASSTGTGAGETQYF
CDR3nt: TGTGCCAGTAGTACCGGGACAGGGGCGGGCGAGACCCAGTACTTC
j_gene: TRBJ2-5
abundance: -
d_gene: TRBD1
v_gene: TRBV19

CDR3aa: CAWSRAGPFQETQYF
CDR3nt: TGTGCCTGGAGTCGAGCGGGGCCCTTCCAAGAGACCCAGTACTTC
j_gene: TRBJ2-5
abundance: -
d_gene: TRBD2
v_gene: TRBV30

CDR3aa: CASSLGAAPDYGYTF
CDR3nt: TGTGCCAGCAGCTTAGGGGCAGCTCCCGACTATGGCTACACCTTC
j_gene: TRBJ1-2
abundance: -
d_gene: -
v_gene: TRBV7-9

CDR3aa: CASSLGGQDTDTQYF
CDR3nt: TGCGCCAGCAGCTTGGGGGGACAGGACACAGATACGCAGTATTTT
j_gene: TRBJ2-3
abundance: -
d_gene: TRBD1
v_gene: TRBV5-1

CDR3aa: CASSFGGGETQYF
CDR3nt: TGTGCCAGCAGCTTCGGGGGCGGAGAGACCCAGTACTTC
j_gene: TRBJ2-5
abundance: -
d_gene: -
v_gene: TRBV7-3

CDR3aa: CASSFLRAYEQYF
CDR3nt: TGTGCCAGCAGCTTCCTCCGGGCCTACGAGCAGTACTTC
j_gene: TRBJ2-7
abundance: -
d_gene: -
v_gene: TRBV7-2

CDR3aa: CASSIGVQVEKPQHF
CDR3nt: TGTGCCAGTAGTATTGGGGTCCAGGTCGAGAAGCCCCAGCATTTT
j_gene: TRBJ1-5
abundance: -
d_gene: -
v_gene: TRBV19

CDR3aa: CASSLSAGIKTEAFF
CDR3nt: TGTGCCAGCAGTTTATCGGCGGGGATAAAGACTGAAGCTTTCTTT
j_gene: TRBJ1-1
abundance: -
d_gene: -
v_gene: TRBV27

CDR3aa: CASSLGSRTSGVNEQFF
CDR3nt: TGTGCCAGCAGCTTAGGTTCTCGGACTAGCGGAGTCAATGAGCAGTTCTTC
j_gene: TRBJ2-1
abundance: -
d_gene: TRBD2
v_gene: TRBV7-3

CDR3aa: CASSSKPTGVQTGELFF
CDR3nt: TGTGCCAGCAGCTCGAAACCCACAGGGGTTCAGACCGGGGAGCTGTTTTTT
j_gene: TRBJ2-2
abundance: -
d_gene: TRBD1
v_gene: TRBV5-4

CDR3aa: CTSSQESLAGAPRDTQYF
CDR3nt: TGCACCAGCAGCCAAGAATCCCTAGCGGGGGCCCCAAGGGATACGCAGTATTTT
j_gene: TRBJ2-3
abundance: -
d_gene: -
v_gene: TRBV1

CDR3aa: CASSPSSYEQYF
CDR3nt: TGTGCCAGCAGTCCCAGCTCCTACGAGCAGTACTTC
j_gene: TRBJ2-7
abundance: once
d_gene: -
v_gene: TRBV12-3/TRBV12-4

CDR3aa: CASSYRRQGGTDTQYF
CDR3nt: TGTGCCAGCAGCTACCGTCGACAGGGTGGCACAGATACGCAGTATTTT
j_gene: TRBJ2-3
abundance: -
d_gene: TRBD1
v_gene: TRBV7-2

CDR3aa: CASSIGQGYEQYF
CDR3nt: TGTGCCAGTAGTATTGGACAAGGCTACGAGCAGTACTTC
j_gene: TRBJ2-7
abundance: -
d_gene: -
v_gene: TRBV19

CDR3aa: CASSTSTTGGAEWYEQYF
CDR3nt: TGTGCCAGTAGTACCTCCACGACAGGGGGCGCGGAGTGGTACGAGCAGTACTTC
j_gene: TRBJ2-7
abundance: -
d_gene: TRBD1
v_gene: TRBV19

CDR3aa: CASSETGAVNGANVLTF
CDR3nt: TGTGCCAGCAGCGAGACAGGAGCCGTTAATGGGGCCAACGTCCTGACTTTC
j_gene: TRBJ2-6
abundance: -
d_gene: -
v_gene: TRBV13

CDR3aa: CATGGQDNQPQHF
CDR3nt: TGTGCCACCGGGGGACAGGACAATCAGCCCCAGCATTTT
j_gene: TRBJ1-5
abundance: -
d_gene: TRBD1
v_gene: TRBV24-1

CDR3aa: CASRGRLAGGRRNEQFF
CDR3nt: TGTGCCAGCCGCGGCCGGCTAGCGGGGGGCCGGAGGAATGAGCAGTTCTTC
j_gene: TRBJ2-1
abundance: -
d_gene: TRBD2
v_gene: TRBV7-2